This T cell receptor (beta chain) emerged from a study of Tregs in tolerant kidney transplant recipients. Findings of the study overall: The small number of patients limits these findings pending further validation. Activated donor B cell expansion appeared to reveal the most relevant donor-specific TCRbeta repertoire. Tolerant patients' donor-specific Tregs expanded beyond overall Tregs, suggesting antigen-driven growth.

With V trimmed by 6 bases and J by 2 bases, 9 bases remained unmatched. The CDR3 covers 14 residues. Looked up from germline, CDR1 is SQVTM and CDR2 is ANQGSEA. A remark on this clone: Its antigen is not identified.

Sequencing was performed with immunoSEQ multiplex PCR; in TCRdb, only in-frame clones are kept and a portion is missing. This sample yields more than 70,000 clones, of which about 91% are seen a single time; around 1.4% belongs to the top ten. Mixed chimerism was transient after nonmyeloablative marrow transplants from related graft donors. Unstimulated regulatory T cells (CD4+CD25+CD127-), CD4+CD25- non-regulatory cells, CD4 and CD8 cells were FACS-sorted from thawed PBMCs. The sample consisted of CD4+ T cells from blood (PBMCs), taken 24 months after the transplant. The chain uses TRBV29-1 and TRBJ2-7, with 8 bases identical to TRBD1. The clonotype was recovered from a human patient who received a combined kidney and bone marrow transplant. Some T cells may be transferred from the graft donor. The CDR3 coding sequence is TGCAGCGTCCTAAGTGGACAGGGCGCCTACGAGCAGTACTTC. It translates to CSVLSGQGAYEQYF.